The entry below describes one TCR beta chain. Its antigen is unidentified. J gave up 2 bases and V 4 bases, and 9 bases lay outside the gene matches. Looked up from germline, CDR1 is MNHEY and CDR2 is SVGAGI. The CDR3 covers 16 residues. This record comes from a study of post-analysis software for immune sequencing data. Study observations and caveats: Same-batch preparations were strongly co-clustered by F measure. Controls had lower frequencies than patients of four or five TRBV segments, which included TRBV5-6, TRBV5-1 and TRBV20-1.

Researchers reported that TCR beta cDNA libraries carried unique molecular identifiers. TCRdb ran MiXCR on the PCR reads and lists one entry per CDR3 protein. The sample carries about 820,000 distinct CDR3 sequences, about 53% recorded once. The sequence was obtained from a girl under 18 with multiple sclerosis. The chain couples TRBV6-5 to TRBJ2-7, with 9 nucleotides matching TRBD2. Sequencing was done on a sample of blood. The CDR3 loop is CASSLRGSGSPYEQYF. In DNA form, the CDR3 reads TGTGCCAGCAGTTTGCGGGGTAGCGGGAGCCCCTACGAGCAGTACTTC.